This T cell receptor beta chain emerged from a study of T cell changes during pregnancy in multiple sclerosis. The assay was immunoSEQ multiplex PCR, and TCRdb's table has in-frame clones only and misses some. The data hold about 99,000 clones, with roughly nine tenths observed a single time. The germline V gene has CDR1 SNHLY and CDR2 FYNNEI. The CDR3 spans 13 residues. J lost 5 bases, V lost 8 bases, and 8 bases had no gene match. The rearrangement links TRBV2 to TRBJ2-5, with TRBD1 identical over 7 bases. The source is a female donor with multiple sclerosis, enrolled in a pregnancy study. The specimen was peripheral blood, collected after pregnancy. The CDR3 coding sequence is TGTGCCAGCGGAGACAGGGTCCCGGAGACCCAGTACTTC. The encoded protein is CASGDRVPETQYF. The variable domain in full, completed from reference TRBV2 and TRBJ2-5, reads EPEVTQTPSHQVTQMGQEVILRCVPISNHLYFYWYRQILGQKVEFLVSFYNNEISEKSEIFDDQFSVERPDGSNFTLKIRSTKLEDSAMYFCASGDRVPETQYFGPGTRLLVL.